These 26 T cell receptor beta chains were sequenced from one sample in a study of blood T cells in healthy people across ages. A sample-barcoded 5' primer and a J-beta primer mix were used in a second PCR of roughly 6 to 11 cycles. TCRdb reanalysed the 5' RACE reads using MiXCR and keeps one entry per CDR3 protein. This table has some 1.4 million distinct CDR3 sequences, 40% to 50% appearing once. Sequencing input: blood. These receptors were obtained from a woman aged 18-29 years in good health.

This clonotype was seen only once. Just one base apart from a much larger clone, this may be a read error. V is TRBV7-9 and J is TRBJ2-7, with D uncertain. This CDR3 is 11 amino acids long. Germline CDR1 SEHNR, CDR2 FQNEAQ (reference sequence). This chain's CDR3 is CSSSPWGEQYF. The CDR3 coding sequence is TGTTCCAGCAGCCCCTGGGGCGAGCAGTACTTC.

The V call is TRBV5-1, the J call TRBJ2-3, with 8 bases identical to TRBD1. Germline-derived CDR1 and CDR2 are SGHRS and YFSETQ. This CDR3 comprises 14 residues. The trim removed 4 bases at V and 2 bases at J, leaving 3 bases unmatched. Here the CDR3 reads CASSGDRYTDTQYF. Here the CDR3 DNA reads TGCGCCAGCAGCGGGGACAGGTACACAGATACGCAGTATTTT.

This chain uses TRBV24-1 with TRBJ2-1, with D unresolved. Germline CDR1 KGHDR, CDR2 SFDVKD. CDR3 length equals 13 residues. Trimming shortened V by 3 bases and J by 7 bases, and 9 bases separated the two germline ends. Written as DNA, the CDR3 is TGTGCCACCAGTGATATGTCGTTTAATGAGCAGTTCTTC. It codes for CATSDMSFNEQFF.

This clonotype was recorded a few times. The chain is built from TRBV7-9 and TRBJ1-5; the match to TRBD1 covers 11 bases. This CDR3 region has 17 residues. Germline trimming cut 0 bases from V and 8 bases from J; bases unmatched to any gene: 9. Germline CDR1 and CDR2: SEHNR and FQNEAQ (reference sequence). CDR3 residues: CASSLALGTGGEKPQHF. CDR3 bases: TGTGCCAGCAGCTTAGCGTTGGGGACAGGGGGTGAAAAGCCCCAGCATTTT.

The J gene is TRBJ2-5, the V gene TRBV15; TRBD2 aligns across 11 bases. The CDR3 loop spans 16 amino acids. From germline, CDR1 is LNHNV and CDR2 YYDKDF (reference sequence). V was clipped by 6 bases and J by 3 bases; unmatched bases: 9. CDR3 amino acids: CATSPGTSGKEETQYF. Here the CDR3 DNA reads TGTGCCACCAGTCCCGGGACTAGCGGAAAAGAAGAGACCCAGTACTTC. The full variable domain, in which reference TRBV15 and TRBJ2-5 provide the parts outside the CDR3, is DAMVIQNPRYQVTQFGKPVTLSCSQTLNHNVMYWYQQKSSQAPKLLFHYYDKDFNNEADTPDNFQSRRPNTSFCFLDIRSPGLGDTAMYLCATSPGTSGKEETQYFGPGTRLLVL.

This clonotype was seen only a few times. V usage is TRBV5-1 and J usage is TRBJ2-3; D unresolved. V dropped 3 bases and J dropped 8 bases, with 13 bases sitting between them. From germline, CDR1 is SGHRS and CDR2 YFSETQ. The CDR3 length is 13 residues. CDR3 residues: CASSSDVVGTQYF. CDR3 DNA: TGCGCCAGCAGCTCGGATGTGGTCGGTACGCAGTATTTT.

This chain joins TRBV12-3 or TRBV12-4 and TRBJ1-1, with TRBD1 matching over 11 bases. This CDR3 has 17 residues. V lost 1 base to trimming and J lost 11 bases; unmatched junction nucleotides: 15. The CDR3 spells CASSLVQRGTGGGLAFF. In DNA form, the CDR3 reads TGTGCCAGCAGTTTAGTACAACGGGGGACAGGGGGGGGGCTCGCTTTCTTT.

This clonotype showed up just a few times. The V call is TRBV3-1, the J call TRBJ1-4; perhaps TRBD1 as D (6 bases). Germline-derived CDR1 and CDR2 are LGHDT and YNNKEL (reference sequence). The CDR3 spans 14 residues. V was pared by 4 bases and J by 8 bases, with 14 bases between. The chain's CDR3 is CASSPGGGGEKLFF. The CDR3 DNA follows: TGTGCCAGCAGCCCCGGAGGGGGTGGCGAAAAACTGTTTTTT. The whole variable domain, filled in from reference TRBV3-1 and TRBJ1-4, reads DTAVSQTPKYLVTQMGNDKSIKCEQNLGHDTMYWYKQDSKKFLKIMFSYNNKELIINETVPNRFSPKSPDKAHLNLHINSLELGDSAVYFCASSPGGGGEKLFFGSGTQLSVL.

This clonotype has more than one count but fewer than ten. The V gene is TRBV2, the J gene TRBJ2-5; D might be TRBD1 or TRBD2, each matching 7 bases. Near its end, the DNA agrees better with TRBJ2-4, so the J call may be wrong. This CDR3 has 13 amino acids. From germline, CDR1 is SNHLY and CDR2 FYNNEI. The DNA for the CDR3 is TGTGCCGCGGAGGGGGCGGGGGAAAACATTCAGTACTTC. It codes for CAAEGAGENIQYF.

The V gene is TRBV4-1, the J gene TRBJ1-1; no clear D gene. There are 15 residues in the CDR3. The germline V and J ends were trimmed by 1 base and 1 base, with 10 bases remaining between them. CDR1 is MGHRA and CDR2 is YSYEKL in the germline V gene. CDR3 nucleotide sequence: TGCGCCAGCAGCCAAGGTACAGCGACGAACACTGAAGCTTTCTTT. Encoded protein: CASSQGTATNTEAFF.

The chain uses TRBV3-1 and TRBJ2-5, with TRBD2 matching over 8 bases. The junction had 16 bases not matched to a gene; V was cut back by 4 bases and J by 3 bases. This CDR3 has 18 residues. Germline-derived CDR1 and CDR2 are LGHDT and YNNKEL (reference sequence). CDR3 amino acids: CASSPQLLGGGKEETQYF. DNA for the CDR3: TGTGCCAGCAGCCCCCAATTACTGGGCGGGGGGAAAGAAGAGACCCAGTACTTC.

The chain carries TRBV12-3 or TRBV12-4 and TRBJ2-1; D not certain. The CDR3 spans 16 residues. V shed 7 bases and J shed 0 bases, with 16 bases lying between them. For the CDR3, the DNA is TGTGCCAGCACCCTAGACGGCTGGAGCTCCTACAATGAGCAGTTCTTC. Amino acids: CASTLDGWSSYNEQFF.

The chain employs TRBV14 and TRBJ1-2; 9 bases agree with TRBD1. In germline, CDR1 is SGHDN, CDR2 FVKESK. V lost 4 bases to trimming and J lost 4 bases; unmatched junction nucleotides: 7. The CDR3 spans 15 residues. CDR3 protein: CASSRGQGYGYGYTF. The CDR3, as DNA: TGTGCCAGCAGCCGCGGACAGGGGTACGGCTATGGCTACACCTTC. The whole variable domain, remainder taken from reference TRBV14 and TRBJ1-2, is EAGVTQFPSHSVIEKGQTVTLRCDPISGHDNLYWYRRVMGKEIKFLLHFVKESKQDESGMPNNRFLAERTGGTYSTLKVQPAELEDSGVYFCASSRGQGYGYGYTFGSGTRLTVV.

The chain uses TRBV24-1 and TRBJ2-5; the D is unclear. Per the germline V gene, CDR1 is KGHDR and CDR2 is SFDVKD. The CDR3 totals 13 residues. V lost 2 bases and J lost 5, with 8 bases in between. CDR3 in amino acids: CATSDSSLETQYF. The DNA of the CDR3 is TGTGCCACCAGTGATTCTAGTTTGGAGACCCAGTACTTC.

The rearrangement links TRBV6-1 to TRBJ2-3; 8 bases align to TRBD2. Germline assignment: CDR1 MNHNS and CDR2 SASEGT. V shed 5 bases and J 5 bases; nucleotides not matched to a gene: 15. The CDR3 length is 17 residues. CDR3 protein: CASSPQAGAPLGDTQYF. CDR3 sequence (DNA): TGTGCCAGCAGTCCCCAAGCGGGAGCCCCTCTTGGAGATACGCAGTATTTT.

V gene TRBV6-6 combines with J gene TRBJ2-7; 9 bases align to TRBD1. With 8 bases clipped from V and 5 bases from J, the junction kept 13 bases outside the gene matches. Germline V gene data show CDR1 as MNHNY and CDR2 as SVGAGI (reference sequence). CDR3 length: 15 amino acids. The DNA of the CDR3 is TGTGCCAGCTCCGACCCGACAGGGGGAAACCACGAGCAGTACTTC. As protein: CASSDPTGGNHEQYF.

The J gene is TRBJ2-3, the V gene TRBV7-2, with D possibly being TRBD2 (6 bases). CDR1 and CDR2 from the germline V gene are SGHTA and FQGNSA. This CDR3 is 16 amino acids long. V gave up 3 bases and J gave up 3 bases, with 16 bases separating them. The CDR3 sequence is CASSFSTTTSTDTQYF. Here the CDR3 DNA reads TGTGCCAGCAGCTTTTCGACGACGACTAGTACAGATACGCAGTATTTT.

The J gene is TRBJ2-1, the V gene TRBV12-3 or TRBV12-4; weak D call: TRBD2 (5 bases). V was cut by 2 bases and J by 10 bases, with 9 bases left in between. The CDR3 is 12 residues long. CDR3 sequence reads: CASSLWEREQFF. CDR3 in DNA: TGTGCCAGCAGTTTATGGGAGCGGGAGCAGTTCTTC.

This chain joins TRBV5-1 and TRBJ2-1; D may match TRBD1 or TRBD2 (5 bases each). The CDR3 extends over 14 amino acids. Germline V CDR1 and CDR2: SGHRS, YFSETQ. V was pared by 4 bases and J by 5 bases, with 13 bases between. The CDR3 nucleotides are TGCGCCAGCAGCCGGGGCGTAGACAACAATGAGCAGTTCTTC. Translating gives CASSRGVDNNEQFF.

The chain employs TRBV7-2 and TRBJ1-5; D gene uncertain. Per germline, CDR1 SGHTA and CDR2 FQGNSA. This CDR3 contains 14 residues. The V end was cut by 5 bases, the J end by 4 bases, with 12 bases between. As DNA, the CDR3 is TGTGCCAGCAGCCCGAACCCGGGGAATCAGCCCCAGCATTTT. It specifies CASSPNPGNQPQHF.

V is TRBV2 and J is TRBJ2-3; the D is unclear. The germline V gene has CDR1 SNHLY and CDR2 FYNNEI. The CDR3 length is 16 residues. The V end lost 2 bases, the J end lost 6 bases, and 18 bases lay between the germline ends. The DNA for the CDR3 is TGTGCCAGCAGTGAATTGGCTACCCCGATGCCGGATACGCAGTATTTT. This codes for CASSELATPMPDTQYF.

The chain couples TRBV4-1 to TRBJ2-1; 8 bases line up with TRBD2. J gave up 3 bases and V 4 bases, and 11 bases lay outside the gene matches. Per germline, CDR1 MGHRA and CDR2 YSYEKL. The CDR3 covers 17 residues. The CDR3 bases are TGCGCCAGCAGCCCCCCAATAGCGGGAACCTACTACAATGAGCAGTTCTTC. Protein sequence: CASSPPIAGTYYNEQFF.

This clonotype showed up just a few times. The J gene is TRBJ1-2, the V gene TRBV24-1, with a weak D call TRBD1 (5 bases). CDR3 size: 16 residues. Germline CDR1 reads KGHDR; CDR2 reads SFDVKD. Trimming stripped 4 bases from V and 4 bases from J, with 18 bases between. The chain's CDR3 is CATSDRLGRGSYGYTF. CDR3 DNA: TGTGCCACCAGTGACCGCCTAGGACGGGGGAGCTATGGCTACACCTTC.

The V gene is TRBV4-1, the J gene TRBJ2-1, with D perhaps TRBD1 or TRBD2 (6 bases each). The CDR3 sequence is 15 residues long. CDR1 is MGHRA and CDR2 is YSYEKL in the germline V gene. Trimming shortened V by 2 bases and J by 11 bases, and 19 bases separated the two germline ends. CDR3 sequence (DNA): TGCGCCAGCAGCCAACTAGGGGGAGGTCTAGAGAAGCAGTTCTTC. Encoded protein: CASSQLGGGLEKQFF.

The chain recombines TRBV7-9 with TRBJ2-3, with 7 bases matching TRBD1. Germline V CDR1 and CDR2: SEHNR, FQNEAQ (reference sequence). The CDR3 is 14 residues long. V lost 5 bases to trimming and J lost 5 bases; unmatched junction nucleotides: 7. The CDR3 bases are TGTGCCAGCAGCCACGGACAGGCGGGAGATACGCAGTATTTT. This codes for CASSHGQAGDTQYF.

The V call is TRBV10-3, the J call TRBJ2-2; a weak D match, TRBD2 (5 bases). This CDR3 is built from 15 residues. V was trimmed by 6 bases and J by 4 bases, leaving 15 bases between them. The germline V gene has CDR1 ENHRY and CDR2 SYGVKD. CDR3 sequence reads: CAISFREVSTGELFF. DNA for the CDR3: TGTGCCATCAGCTTCCGGGAAGTAAGCACCGGGGAGCTGTTTTTT.